These 9 T cell receptor beta chains were all obtained from the same sample, sequenced in a study of technical replicates of blood from several donors. The assay was immunoSEQ multiplex PCR, and TCRdb's table has in-frame clones only and misses some. The sample has tens of thousands of clones, 85% to 90% seen once. Sequences were obtained from PBMCs. Receptor source: a human donor in good health. Some clones in this sample may be carry-over from other donors' samples.

The V gene is TRBV10-3, the J gene TRBJ1-1, with D hard to call. The CDR3 runs 14 residues. Trimming pared 4 bases from V and 1 base from J, leaving 10 bases between. Germline CDR1 ENHRY, CDR2 SYGVKD. CDR3 amino acids: CAISVGLWNTEAFF. CDR3 sequence (DNA): TGTGCCATCAGTGTGGGCCTATGGAACACTGAAGCTTTCTTT.

The sample holds a few counts of this clone. The chain links TRBV2 to TRBJ1-3; 7 nucleotides line up with TRBD1. The CDR3 has 13 amino acids. The V and J ends lost 10 bases and 0 bases, in that order; junction bases with no gene match: 3. From germline, CDR1 is SNHLY and CDR2 FYNNEI. The CDR3 nucleotides are TGTGCCATTAAGGGGGCCTCTGGAAACACCATATATTTT. Translated: CAIKGASGNTIYF.

The chain links TRBV5-1 to TRBJ2-2, with D uncertain. The germline CDR1 and CDR2 sequences are SGHRS and YFSETQ. The V end lost 4 bases, the J end lost 8 bases, and 18 bases lay between the germline ends. This CDR3 has 15 amino acids. The CDR3 here is CASSPGSTWMGELFF. CDR3 DNA: TGCGCCAGCAGCCCGGGTAGTACGTGGATGGGGGAGCTGTTTTTT.

The rearrangement uses TRBV18 and TRBJ2-7, with D perhaps matching TRBD1 (6 bases). CDR3 length equals 14 residues. Per germline, CDR1 KGHSH and CDR2 LQKENI. Trimming cost V 4 bases and J 5 bases, with 15 bases left between them. CDR3 bases: TGTGCCAGCTCACAGAACAGGGCAATGGACGAGCAGTACTTC. Translating it yields CASSQNRAMDEQYF.

This sequence joins TRBV7-2 and TRBJ2-7; D is possibly TRBD1 (6 bases). Germline values: CDR1 SGHTA, CDR2 FQGNSA. The CDR3 has 14 residues. V was shortened by 4 bases and J by 1 base, with 11 bases between the two germline ends. CDR3 region: CASSSATGSYEQYF. DNA for the CDR3: TGTGCCAGCAGCTCCGCCACAGGGTCCTACGAGCAGTACTTC.

The rearrangement uses TRBV4-1 and TRBJ2-4; D is possibly TRBD2 (5 bases). Germline V gives CDR1 MGHRA, CDR2 YSYEKL. Deletions cut 1 base from V and 8 bases from J, with 15 bases between. This CDR3 has 15 amino acids. CDR3 in amino acids: CASSQGRLLDYIQYF. CDR3 in DNA: TGCGCCAGCAGCCAAGGCAGGCTCCTGGACTACATTCAGTACTTC.

The chain recombines TRBV7-2 with TRBJ2-5; 7 positions agree with TRBD1. Germline assignment: CDR1 SGHTA and CDR2 FQGNSA. The J segment lost 2 bases and the V segment lost 5 bases, leaving 8 bases of the junction unmatched. The CDR3 covers 15 residues. The CDR3 nucleotides read TGTGCCAGCAGCCTCGCAAGGGACAGACAAGAGACCCAGTACTTC. Its protein is CASSLARDRQETQYF.

The rearrangement uses TRBV6-1 and TRBJ2-7, with D unclear. V lost 3 bases to trimming and J lost 3 bases, with 9 bases between them. Germline CDR1 is MNHNS and CDR2 is SASEGT. The CDR3 has 13 residues. The CDR3 here is CASSDSSSYEQYF. The CDR3 DNA follows: TGTGCCAGCAGTGATTCGAGTAGCTACGAGCAGTACTTC.

This chain uses TRBV5-4 with TRBJ1-1; TRBD1 matches at 9 bases. V lost 4 bases, J lost 4 bases, and 5 bases stayed unmatched. Per germline, CDR1 SGHNT and CDR2 YYREEE (reference sequence). This CDR3 region has 14 residues. As DNA, the CDR3 is TGTGCCAGCAGCAGGGGACAGGGCGTCACTGAAGCTTTCTTT. Translating it yields CASSRGQGVTEAFF.